This entry features one TCR beta chain sequence. Its antigen is currently not known. Base quality data are lacking; no much larger clone is found one base away. The sample is drawn from a study of T cell responses to AZD1222 COVID-19 vaccine (TCRdb year 2021). Regarding the research as a whole: AZD1222 recipients with second doses at about 4 weeks or about 12 weeks were pooled, because spike-specific TCR depth and breadth did not differ between schedules. A total of around 240 trial participants underwent TCR sequencing, of whom more than 200 had received two doses of AZD1222 and some 26 had received two doses of the MenACWY control vaccine. Trial participants were enrolled by age into subgroups of 18-55, 56-69 and 70-plus years, and 148, 28 and 57 TCR-sequenced participants, respectively, were included in these subgroups. Paper-wide results and their limitations: Participants were mostly white British, with more females than males. The authors suggested clonal diversity may have been underestimated. Nearly half of unique spike-specific TCRs reportedly recognized epitopes outside regions mutated in the B.1.351 and B.1.1.7 variants. The 56-69-year group was small, and its depth increase did not reach significance, likely because of low power. Because no day 14 peak-response samples were available, the repertoires could be characterized only after the peak T cell response. The whole spike protein was spanned by vaccine-associated CD4 TCRs, and dominant responses were seen in regions 160-218 and 743-854. After two AZD1222 doses, both the breadth and the depth of spike-specific TCRs were significantly higher than at day 0 and than in MenACWY recipients. Only five to seven AZD1222 recipients were SARS-CoV-2 seropositive at baseline, limiting conclusions about previously exposed vaccinees.

The CDR3 regions of human TCRbeta chains were analyzed by immunosequencing. The study's own analysis went as follows. Repertoire TCRs were matched against a reference library of SARS-CoV-2-specific TCRs generated with the MIRA antigen-specificity platform. Breadth was defined as the fraction of unique TCRs that were SARS-CoV-2-associated. Depth was defined as the fraction of total T cells that were SARS-CoV-2-associated. Using the MIRA data, each spike-specific TCR was assigned both to the spike region to which the TCR was reactive and to a CD4 or CD8 class. Log10-transformed breadth and depth values were compared by one-way ANOVA with Sidak's multiple comparisons tests. The immuneACCESS repertoire file appears here via TCRdb, limited to in-frame rearrangements. These files lack a portion of the clones; in checked studies, under half of the deficit traces to unresolved V genes, and the cause of the others is not known. Clone size and the V and J calls come from that table; the DNA yielded D and trimming. The sample table contains around 110,000 clones; only one count was recorded for roughly 90% of them. Around 5.1% of the sample comes from the top ten.

Taken with the paper, the label for time point translates to: baseline before first vaccination. Vaccinee samples came from UK trials COV001 and COV002, including a single-blind randomized controlled phase 2/3 trial of AZD1222 (ChAdOx1 nCoV-19) in healthy adults. Trial participant PBMC samples were collected at day 0 and day 28 after the second dose for TCRbeta chain sequencing. The CDR3 starts with the cysteine, ends with the phenylalanine, and has 15 residues. Only the CDR3 part of the read is kept: 45 bases, read in frame from the first base. According to the germline V gene (reference sequence), CDR1 reads MNHEY and CDR2 reads SMNVEV. Ends trimmed: V by 7 bases, J by 6 bases; bases unmatched to a gene: 10.

The rearranged chain carries TRBV27 and TRBJ1-2, with 11 central nucleotides matching TRBD1. Specimen: peripheral blood, collected on day 0 of AZD1222 vaccination. The source is an adult in good health. The CDR3 in this case is CASTSLDRGLDGYTF. The sequence in DNA is TGTGCCAGCACCTCGCTGGACAGGGGGCTTGATGGCTACACCTTC.